This section outlines one TCR beta chain sequence together with its context. This sample is drawn from a study of shared clonotypes between healthy human individuals. Adult donors, all healthy and HIV-negative, had no recent acute infections or vaccinations. Unsorted PBMC DNA was run through sequencing on ten immunoSEQ deep assay plates. Repertoires were generated with immunoSEQ multiplex PCR, while TCRdb's copy carries only in-frame clones and drops some. The repertoire has a few hundred thousand clones, roughly four fifths of them found once; the top ten carry more than 10%. V lost 5 bases to trimming and J lost 2 bases; unmatched junction nucleotides: 10. The CDR3 runs to 16 residues. In germline, CDR1 is SGHVS, CDR2 FNYEAQ.

Input material: PBMCs. The chain is built from TRBV7-6 and TRBJ2-3, with 7 bases identical to TRBD2. The TCR sequence derives from a woman aged 40 to 49 in good health. Some clones in this sample may be carry-over from other donors' samples. CDR3 sequence: CASSPTAGDTTDTQYF. The CDR3 DNA reads as TGTGCCAGCAGCCCAACGGCGGGAGACACCACAGATACGCAGTATTTT.